This entry describes one T cell receptor beta chain. What it recognizes is unknown. Preparation of the TCRbeta library was carried out with unique molecular identifiers. MiXCR, applied by TCRdb to the PCR reads, yields one record per CDR3 protein. The sample has fewer than 700,000 distinct CDR3 sequences; 10% to 15% are singletons. The source of the sample is a study of T-cell reconstitution after alpha-beta-depleted transplantation in children. Findings and limits, study-wide: T-cell numbers and diversity one year post-transplant derived largely from freshly generated T cells. Several hundred expanded graft clones reportedly supplied alpha-beta T cells about two months after transplant. Some patients' high day-60 TCRbeta diversity was traced to surviving recipient T cells and thymic progenitors.

Germline-derived CDR1 and CDR2 are ENHRY and SYGVKD. J lost 0 bases, V lost 6 bases, and 4 bases had no gene match. The CDR3 runs to 15 residues. The sequence was obtained from a male patient younger than 18 who had a stem cell transplant for acute myeloid leukemia, so the T cells may come from the graft donor. The input for sequencing was PBMCs, mostly from graft donor cells, taken 360 days after TCRalphabeta/CD19-depleted stem cell transplant. The chain joins TRBV10-3 to TRBJ2-4, with 8 bases aligning to TRBD1. The CDR3 region is CAISGDRIAKNIQYF. The CDR3 bases are TGTGCCATCAGCGGGGACAGGATAGCCAAAAACATTCAGTACTTC.